A selection of T cell receptor beta chains follows, all from one sample in a study of T cell responses to AZD1222 COVID-19 vaccine. The table came from immunoSEQ multiplex PCR; TCRdb's copy has only in-frame clones and leaves some out. The data hold some 130,000 clones, with approximately 85% observed a single time. The sample was peripheral blood, taken on day 0 of AZD1222 vaccination. The receptors shown here come from an adult in good health. Each CDR3 is given with its conserved first and last residue. A D gene is named only where the DNA matches it firmly. The listing skips clone size in some rows; elsewhere it reads once, few, many or a size class.

TRBV6-5	TRBJ1-1	NA	NA	CASRQGNTEAFF	TGTGCCAGCAGACAGGGGAACACTGAAGCTTTCTTT
TRBV3-1/TRBV3-2	TRBJ2-1	NA	NA	CASSRLYGDEQFF	TGTGCCAGCAGCCGTTTATATGGGGATGAGCAGTTCTTC
TRBV6-2/TRBV6-3	TRBJ1-2	NA	NA	CASSSGTVYGYTF	TGTGCCAGCAGTTCTGGGACCGTGTATGGCTACACCTTC
TRBV7-8	TRBJ1-5	NA	NA	CASSLGVGSNQPQHF	TGTGCCAGCAGCTTAGGGGTTGGGAGCAATCAGCCCCAGCATTTT
TRBV5-1	TRBJ2-7	NA	NA	CASSHDSYEQYF	TGCGCCAGCAGCCACGACAGCTACGAGCAGTACTTC
TRBV19	TRBJ1-4	NA	NA	CASSIRTTNEKLFF	TGTGCCAGTAGTATAAGGACAACTAATGAAAAACTGTTTTTT
TRBV20-1	TRBJ1-2	TRBD1	NA	CSASRQGFDGYTF	TGCAGTGCTAGTCGACAGGGATTCGATGGCTACACCTTC
TRBV15	TRBJ1-3	TRBD1	once	CATSTPGQFSGNTIYF	TGTGCCACCAGCACCCCGGGACAGTTCTCTGGAAACACCATATATTTT
TRBV5-1	TRBJ1-1	NA	NA	CASSFGGTVNTEAFF	TGCGCCAGCAGCTTTGGCGGGACGGTGAACACTGAAGCTTTCTTT
TRBV19	TRBJ1-5	NA	NA	CASSSPVRDYHQPQHF	TGTGCCAGTAGTAGCCCAGTCCGGGACTACCATCAGCCCCAGCATTTT